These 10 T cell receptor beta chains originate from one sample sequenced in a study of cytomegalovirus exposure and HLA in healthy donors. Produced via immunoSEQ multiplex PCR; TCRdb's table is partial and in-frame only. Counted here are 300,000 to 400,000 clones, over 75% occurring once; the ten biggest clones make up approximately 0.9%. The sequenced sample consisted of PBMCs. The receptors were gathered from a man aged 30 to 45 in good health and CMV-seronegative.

CDR3: CASSGTGGNQPQHF. The CDR3 DNA reads TGTGCCAGCAGCGGGACAGGGGGCAATCAGCCCCAGCATTTT. The V call is TRBV11-2, the J call TRBJ1-5, with 10 bases that match TRBD1. With V trimmed by 5 bases and J by 2 bases, 0 bases remained unmatched. CDR3 size: 14 residues. Germline V CDR1 and CDR2: SGHAT, FQNNGV.

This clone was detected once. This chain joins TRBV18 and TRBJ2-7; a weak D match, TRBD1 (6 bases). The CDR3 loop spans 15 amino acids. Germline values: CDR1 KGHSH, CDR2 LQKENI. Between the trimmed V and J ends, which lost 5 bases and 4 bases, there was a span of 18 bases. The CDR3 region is CASSATDRYGYEQYF. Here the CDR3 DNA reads TGTGCCAGCTCAGCCACTGACAGGTATGGTTACGAGCAGTACTTC. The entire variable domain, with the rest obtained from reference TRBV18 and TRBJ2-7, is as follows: NAGVMQNPRHLVRRRGQEARLRCSPMKGHSHVYWYRQLPEEGLKFMVYLQKENIIDESGMPKERFSAEFPKEGPSILRIQQVVRGDSAAYFCASSATDRYGYEQYFGPGTRLTVT.

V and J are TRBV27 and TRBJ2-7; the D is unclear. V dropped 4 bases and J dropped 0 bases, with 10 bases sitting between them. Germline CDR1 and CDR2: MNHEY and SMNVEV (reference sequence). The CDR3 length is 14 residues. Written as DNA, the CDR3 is TGTGCCAGCAGTTCAACAGAGAGCTCCTACGAGCAGTACTTC. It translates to CASSSTESSYEQYF.

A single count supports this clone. CDR3 protein: CASSSYIAGFPTTDTEAFF. The CDR3 DNA reads TGTGCCAGCAGCTCCTATATCGCGGGATTCCCCACAACGGACACTGAAGCTTTCTTT. J is TRBJ1-1 and V is TRBV13; D not certain. This CDR3 region has 19 residues. Per germline, CDR1 PRHDT and CDR2 FYEKMQ (reference sequence). V dropped 4 bases and J dropped 3 bases, with 27 bases sitting between them.

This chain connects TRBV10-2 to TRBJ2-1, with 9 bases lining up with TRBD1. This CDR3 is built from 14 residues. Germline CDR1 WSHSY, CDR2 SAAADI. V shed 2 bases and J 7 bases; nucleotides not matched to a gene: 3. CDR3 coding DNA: TGCGCCAGCAGTGAGCTGGGACAGGGAAATGAGCAGTTCTTC. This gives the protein CASSELGQGNEQFF.

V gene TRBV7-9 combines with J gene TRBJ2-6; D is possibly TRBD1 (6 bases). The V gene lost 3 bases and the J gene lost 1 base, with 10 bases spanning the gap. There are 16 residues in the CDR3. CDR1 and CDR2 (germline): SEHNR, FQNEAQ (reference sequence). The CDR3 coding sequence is TGTGCCAGCAGCTTCCCCAGGGGTTCTGGGGCCAACGTCCTGACTTTC. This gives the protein CASSFPRGSGANVLTF.

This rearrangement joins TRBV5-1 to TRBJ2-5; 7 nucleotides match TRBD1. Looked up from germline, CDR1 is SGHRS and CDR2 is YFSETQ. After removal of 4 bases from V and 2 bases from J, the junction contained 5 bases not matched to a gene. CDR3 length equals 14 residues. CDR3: CASSPRQGQETQYF. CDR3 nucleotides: TGCGCCAGCAGCCCTAGACAGGGTCAAGAGACCCAGTACTTC.

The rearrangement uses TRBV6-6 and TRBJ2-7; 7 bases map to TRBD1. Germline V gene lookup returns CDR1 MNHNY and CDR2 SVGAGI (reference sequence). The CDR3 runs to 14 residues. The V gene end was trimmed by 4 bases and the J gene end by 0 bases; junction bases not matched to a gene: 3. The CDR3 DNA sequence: TGTGCCAGCAGTTTTACAGGGGTCTCCTACGAGCAGTACTTC. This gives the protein CASSFTGVSYEQYF.

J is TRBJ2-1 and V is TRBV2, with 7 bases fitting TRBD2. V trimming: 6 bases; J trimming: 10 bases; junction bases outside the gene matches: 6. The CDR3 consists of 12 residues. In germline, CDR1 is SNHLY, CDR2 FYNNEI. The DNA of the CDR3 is TGTGCCAGCAGGGGGGACTACCAGGAGCAGTTCTTC. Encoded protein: CASRGDYQEQFF.

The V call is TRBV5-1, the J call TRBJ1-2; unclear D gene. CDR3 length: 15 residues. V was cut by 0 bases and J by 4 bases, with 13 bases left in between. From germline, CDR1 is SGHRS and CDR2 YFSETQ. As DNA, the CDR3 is TGCGCCAGCAGCTTGGCCCCCGATCGCGTCTATGGCTACACCTTC. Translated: CASSLAPDRVYGYTF. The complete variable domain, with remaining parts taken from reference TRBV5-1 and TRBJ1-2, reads KAGVTQTPRYLIKTRGQQVTLSCSPISGHRSVSWYQQTPGQGLQFLFEYFSETQRNKGNFPGRFSGRQFSNSRSEMNVSTLELGDSALYLCASSLAPDRVYGYTFGSGTRLTVV.